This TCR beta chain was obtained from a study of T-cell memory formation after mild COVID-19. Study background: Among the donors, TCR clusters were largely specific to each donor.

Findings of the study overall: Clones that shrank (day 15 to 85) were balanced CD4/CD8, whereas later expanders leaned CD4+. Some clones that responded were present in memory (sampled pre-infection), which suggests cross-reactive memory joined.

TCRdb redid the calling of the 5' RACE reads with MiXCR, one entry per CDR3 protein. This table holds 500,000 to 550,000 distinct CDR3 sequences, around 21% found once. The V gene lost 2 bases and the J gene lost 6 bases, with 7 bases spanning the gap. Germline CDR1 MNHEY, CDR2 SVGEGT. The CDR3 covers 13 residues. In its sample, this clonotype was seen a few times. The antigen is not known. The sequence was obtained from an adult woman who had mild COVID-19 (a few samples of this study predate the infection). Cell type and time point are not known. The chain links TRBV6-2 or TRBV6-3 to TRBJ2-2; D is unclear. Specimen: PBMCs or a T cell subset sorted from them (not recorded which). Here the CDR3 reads CASSYDWSGELFF. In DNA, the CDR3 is TGTGCCAGCAGTTACGACTGGTCCGGGGAGCTGTTTTTT.